One TCR beta chain is described in this entry. The protocol was immunoSEQ multiplex PCR, while the TCRdb copy is restricted to in-frame clones and leaves out a portion. Of 400,000 to 450,000 clones listed, about nine tenths were seen once; the top ten hold 0.6%. These data come from a study of blood T cell repertoires in COVID-19. Study-wide context: T cells, B-cell-depleted T cells, or PBMCs provided the cDNA or gDNA that served as material.

CDR1 SNHLY and CDR2 FYNNEI come from the germline V gene. The CDR3 is 14 residues long. Trimming stripped 1 base from V and 3 bases from J, with 9 bases between. Which cohort a participant joined came from the clinical history participants gave. The TCR sequence derives from a man younger than 35 who had recovered from COVID-19. Source material: PBMCs or T cells enriched from blood (not recorded which). The chain recombines TRBV2 with TRBJ1-1; D perhaps matches TRBD1 (6 bases). CDR3 DNA: TGTGCCAGCAGTGAAGACAGGGCGGACACTGAAGCTTTCTTT. It specifies CASSEDRADTEAFF.